The TCR beta chain described here comes from a study of blood T cell repertoires in COVID-19. Some clones are missing from TCRdb's copy, which holds only in-frame ones; the method was immunoSEQ multiplex PCR. In the table there are fewer than 500,000 clones, roughly 90% of which are singletons. Germline CDR1 reads LGHDT; CDR2 reads YNNKEL (reference sequence). The germline V and J ends were trimmed by 6 bases and 1 base, with 13 bases remaining between them. The CDR3 is made up of 15 amino acids. This clone was counted a single time. Sequenced input: peripheral blood. The J gene is TRBJ2-1, the V gene TRBV3-1 (or the pseudogene TRBV3-2); TRBD2 is a possible D gene (6 bases). This sequence was found in a woman aged 25 to 39 with acute or convalescent COVID-19. The CDR3 nucleotides read TGTGCCAGCAGAGGAGGGGCAAGGTCCTACAATGAGCAGTTCTTC. This sequence encodes CASRGGARSYNEQFF.